The 19 T cell receptor beta chains presented below share a single source sample, sequenced in a study of response to subunit inactivated influenza vaccine (dated by TCRdb to 2017 to 2018). Library generation was performed with RT-PCR. Sequencing relied on an Illumina HiSeq 2500. The public reads were run again by TCRdb, first through fastp at Q25 and then through MiXCR, and only productive beta chains were kept. A single entry per CDR3 protein holds the most common genes and DNA from its merged rows. This sample has 650,000 to 800,000 distinct CDR3 sequences in its table, and roughly 18% of those were observed once. The biggest ten clones account for under 13% of the sample. This specimen was PBMCs from blood, taken 5 days after vaccination. These TCRs come from a man between 50 and 59 years old who received an inactivated influenza vaccine. Donor details come from another sample of the same person, matched by shared clones.

J is TRBJ2-2 and V is TRBV19, with a possible D match to TRBD1 (7 bases). V was trimmed by 6 bases and J by 7 bases, leaving 21 bases between them. The CDR3 totals 16 residues. CDR1 is LNHDA, CDR2 SQIVND, per germline (reference sequence). The CDR3 DNA is TGTGCCAGTAGCCCAGCAGGGGGGACACCTAACGGGGAGCTGTTTTTT. This gives the protein CASSPAGGTPNGELFF.

The chain has TRBV7-2 and TRBJ2-1; 7 positions match TRBD1. CDR1 is SGHTA and CDR2 is FQGNSA in the germline V gene. The V segment lost 4 bases and the J segment 6 bases; nucleotides outside the gene matches: 6. CDR3 size: 14 residues. The CDR3 region is CASSSLRDSNEQFF. The DNA of the CDR3 is TGTGCCAGCAGCTCCCTACGGGACAGCAATGAGCAGTTCTTC. The complete variable domain, with remaining parts taken from reference TRBV7-2 and TRBJ2-1, reads GAGVSQSPSNKVTEKGKDVELRCDPISGHTALYWYRQSLGQGLEFLIYFQGNSAPDKSGLPSDRFSAERTGGSVSTLTIQRTQQEDSAVYLCASSSLRDSNEQFFGPGTRLTVL.

This clonotype was recorded a few times. The V and J genes are TRBV5-1 and TRBJ2-7, with 8 bases lining up with TRBD1. V dropped 4 bases and J dropped 0; count of bases not matched to a gene: 6. The CDR3 is made up of 15 amino acids. The germline CDR1 and CDR2 sequences are SGHRS and YFSETQ. The CDR3 region is CASSEGGQGSYEQYF. CDR3 nucleotides: TGCGCCAGCAGCGAGGGTGGACAGGGCTCCTACGAGCAGTACTTC.

This rearrangement joins TRBV4-3 to TRBJ1-6; tentatively, D is TRBD1 (6 bases). Germline V gene data show CDR1 as LGHNA and CDR2 as YSLEER. The CDR3 length is 16 residues. Between the trimmed V and J ends, which lost 1 base and 6 bases, there was a span of 13 bases. The CDR3 sequence is CASSQGHGGGNSPLHF. CDR3 nucleotides: TGCGCCAGCAGCCAAGGGCACGGAGGGGGTAATTCACCCCTCCACTTT.

The chain is built from TRBV29-1 and TRBJ2-1, with 8 bases that match TRBD2. Germline V gives CDR1 SQVTM, CDR2 ANQGSEA. The J segment lost 5 bases and the V segment lost 6 bases, leaving 0 bases of the junction unmatched. The CDR3 is 11 residues long. CDR3: CSVGLDNEQFF. CDR3 in DNA: TGCAGCGTGGGACTAGACAATGAGCAGTTCTTC.

The sample holds many counts of this clonotype. V and J are TRBV4-2 and TRBJ2-1; a weak D match, TRBD2 (5 bases). V was cut by 0 bases and J by 7 bases, with 7 bases left in between. The CDR3 has 13 amino acids. Germline V gene lookup returns CDR1 LGHNA and CDR2 YNFKEQ. Here the CDR3 DNA reads TGTGCCAGCAGCCAAGATACGGGAAATGAGCAGTTCTTC. Translation: CASSQDTGNEQFF.

The V gene is TRBV7-9, the J gene TRBJ2-7; D is unclear. The CDR3 spans 12 residues. The germline V gene encodes CDR1 SEHNR and CDR2 FQNEAQ (reference sequence). V dropped 1 base and J dropped 4 bases, with 5 bases sitting between them. The CDR3 region has the DNA TGTGCCAGCAGCTTAGAGCAATACGAGCAGTACTTC. It specifies CASSLEQYEQYF.

Many counts were recorded for this clonotype. This sequence joins TRBV29-1 and TRBJ1-2; 7 bases fit TRBD1. V dropped 4 bases and J dropped 8; count of bases not matched to a gene: 7. This CDR3 comprises 12 residues. Germline CDR1 and CDR2: SQVTM and ANQGSEA. The CDR3 reads CSVATGMGGYTF. For the CDR3, the DNA is TGCAGCGTTGCGACAGGGATGGGAGGCTACACCTTC.

This clonotype was seen only a few times. The rearrangement links TRBV6-1 to TRBJ1-1; D is perhaps TRBD1 (5 bases). The CDR3 consists of 13 residues. Deletions cut 5 bases from V and 4 bases from J, with 11 bases between. Germline lookup yields CDR1 MNHNS and CDR2 SASEGT. DNA for the CDR3: TGTGCCAGCAGTCGACCAGGGCTCACTGAAGCTTTCTTT. This sequence encodes CASSRPGLTEAFF.

This clonotype was found many times. The chain couples TRBV5-5 to TRBJ2-4; D is perhaps TRBD2 (6 bases). The germline gives CDR1 SGHKS, CDR2 YYEKEE (reference sequence). CDR3 size: 13 residues. Trimming cost V 4 bases and J 8 bases, with 13 bases left between them. DNA for the CDR3: TGTGCCAGCAGCCTCTTGGGGGAGGACATTCAGTACTTC. Translated, it gives CASSLLGEDIQYF.

The rearrangement uses TRBV6-5 and TRBJ2-3, with D possibly being TRBD1 or TRBD2 (5 bases each). The CDR3 length is 15 residues. The germline CDR1 and CDR2 sequences are MNHEY and SVGAGI. V was trimmed by 0 bases and J by 2 bases, leaving 9 bases between them. The CDR3 bases are TGTGCCAGCAGTTACTCGGGGACGGCCACAGATACGCAGTATTTT. Protein product: CASSYSGTATDTQYF.

This clonotype was detected a few times. The V call is TRBV5-5, the J call TRBJ1-1, with D unresolved. Trimming cost V 3 bases and J 1 base, with 10 bases left between them. From germline, CDR1 is SGHKS and CDR2 YYEKEE (reference sequence). The CDR3 spans 14 residues. The CDR3 region has the DNA TGTGCCAGCAGCTCGACACCCGGGAACACTGAAGCTTTCTTT. Residues: CASSSTPGNTEAFF. Using reference TRBV5-5 and TRBJ1-1 for the parts outside the CDR3, the full variable domain is DAGVTQSPTHLIKTRGQQVTLRCSPISGHKSVSWYQQVLGQGPQFIFQYYEKEERGRGNFPDRFSARQFPNYSSELNVNALLLGDSALYLCASSSTPGNTEAFFGQGTRLTVV.

This clonotype was found a few times. The rearrangement uses TRBV7-3 and TRBJ2-7; 10 bases fit TRBD2. The CDR3 spans 16 residues. Germline CDR1 and CDR2: SGHTA and FQGTGA. J was trimmed by 4 bases and V by 4 bases; bases with no gene match: 10. In DNA, the CDR3 is TGTGCCAGCAGCTCACGGCCGGGACTAGCGACTTACGAGCAGTACTTC. It yields the protein CASSSRPGLATYEQYF. The full variable domain, with the rest looked up from reference TRBV7-3 and TRBJ2-7, is GAGVSQTPSNKVTEKGKYVELRCDPISGHTALYWYRQSLGQGPEFLIYFQGTGAADDSGLPNDRFFAVRPEGSVSTLKIQRTERGDSAVYLCASSSRPGLATYEQYFGPGTRLTVT.

The rearrangement uses TRBV10-3 and TRBJ2-2; 7 positions match TRBD2. Germline V gene data show CDR1 as ENHRY and CDR2 as SYGVKD. Trimming at V came to 6 bases and at J to 0 bases, leaving 4 bases not matched to a gene. This CDR3 is built from 15 residues. CDR3 region: CAIRPGRTNTGELFF. DNA of the CDR3: TGTGCCATCAGGCCCGGGAGGACGAACACCGGGGAGCTGTTTTTT.

This clonotype has more than one count but fewer than ten. The V call is TRBV29-1, the J call TRBJ2-7, with 8 positions matching TRBD1. CDR3 length equals 12 residues. The V gene end was trimmed by 3 bases and the J gene end by 5 bases; junction bases not matched to a gene: 3. Germline CDR1 SQVTM, CDR2 ANQGSEA. CDR3 nucleotides: TGCAGCGTTGACAGGGGGCACAACGAGCAGTACTTC. This sequence encodes CSVDRGHNEQYF.

The chain links TRBV5-1 to TRBJ1-4, with TRBD1 matching over 8 bases. Trimming removed 1 base from V and 10 bases from J; junction bases left unmatched: 9. The CDR3 runs 15 residues. Germline CDR1 SGHRS, CDR2 YFSETQ. The DNA of the CDR3 is TGCGCCAGCAGCTTGTTATCGGGACAGGAGGGAAAACTGTTTTTT. Translating it yields CASSLLSGQEGKLFF.

The CDR3 sequence is CASSPWQGSTTDTQYF. CDR3 bases: TGTGCCAGCAGCCCCTGGCAGGGATCCACCACAGATACGCAGTATTTT. The V gene is TRBV7-9, the J gene TRBJ2-3; D is possibly TRBD1 (5 bases). Germline CDR1 and CDR2: SEHNR and FQNEAQ (reference sequence). V was cut by 5 bases and J by 2 bases, with 17 bases left in between. The CDR3 is 16 amino acids.

This clonotype was detected a few times. This chain uses TRBV5-5 with TRBJ2-3, with unresolved D. CDR3 length: 15 residues. Germline V gene sequence: CDR1 SGHKS, CDR2 YYEKEE (reference sequence). V was cut by 0 bases and J by 4 bases, with 12 bases left in between. DNA for the CDR3: TGTGCCAGCAGCTTGGTCGGAAGTGTGGCAGATACGCAGTATTTT. This codes for CASSLVGSVADTQYF. The full variable domain, rest sourced from reference TRBV5-5 and TRBJ2-3, is DAGVTQSPTHLIKTRGQQVTLRCSPISGHKSVSWYQQVLGQGPQFIFQYYEKEERGRGNFPDRFSARQFPNYSSELNVNALLLGDSALYLCASSLVGSVADTQYFGPGTRLTVL.

The chain employs TRBV9 and TRBJ1-1; D not certain. CDR3 size: 15 residues. Germline-derived CDR1 and CDR2 are SGDLS and YYNGEE. V was pared by 0 bases and J by 2 bases, with 11 bases between. The CDR3 nucleotides are TGTGCCAGCAGCGTAGATGCTGGGGATAACACTGAAGCTTTCTTT. Translation: CASSVDAGDNTEAFF.